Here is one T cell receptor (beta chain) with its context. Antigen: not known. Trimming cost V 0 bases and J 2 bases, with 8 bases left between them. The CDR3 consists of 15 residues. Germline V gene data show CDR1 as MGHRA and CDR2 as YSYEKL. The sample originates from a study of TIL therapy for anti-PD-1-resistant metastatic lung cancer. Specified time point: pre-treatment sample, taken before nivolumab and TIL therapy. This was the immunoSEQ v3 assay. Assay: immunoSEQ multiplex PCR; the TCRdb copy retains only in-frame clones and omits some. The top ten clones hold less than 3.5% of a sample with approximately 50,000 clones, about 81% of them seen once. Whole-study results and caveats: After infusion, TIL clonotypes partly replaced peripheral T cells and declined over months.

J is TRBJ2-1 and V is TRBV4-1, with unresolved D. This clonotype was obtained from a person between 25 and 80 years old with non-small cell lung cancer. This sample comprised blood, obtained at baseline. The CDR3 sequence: CASSQDRPAYNEQFF. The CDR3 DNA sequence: TGCGCCAGCAGCCAAGATAGACCTGCCTACAATGAGCAGTTCTTC.